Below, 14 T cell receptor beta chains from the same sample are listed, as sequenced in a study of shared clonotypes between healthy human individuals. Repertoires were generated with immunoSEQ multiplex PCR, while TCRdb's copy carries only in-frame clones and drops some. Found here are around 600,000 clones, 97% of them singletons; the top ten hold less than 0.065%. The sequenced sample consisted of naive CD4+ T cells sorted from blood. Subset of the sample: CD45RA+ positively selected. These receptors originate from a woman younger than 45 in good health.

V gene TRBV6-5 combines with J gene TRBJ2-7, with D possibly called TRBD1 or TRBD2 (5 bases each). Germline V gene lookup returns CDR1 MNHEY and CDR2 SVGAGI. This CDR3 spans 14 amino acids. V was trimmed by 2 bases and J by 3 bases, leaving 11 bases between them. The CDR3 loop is CASSYARDGYEQYF. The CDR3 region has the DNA TGTGCCAGCAGTTACGCCCGGGACGGCTACGAGCAGTACTTC.

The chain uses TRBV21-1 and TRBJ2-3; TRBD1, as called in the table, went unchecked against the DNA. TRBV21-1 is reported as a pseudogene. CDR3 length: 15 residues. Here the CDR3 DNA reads TGTGCCAGCAGCATCTCAGGGGGGACCACAGATACGCAGTATTTT. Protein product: CASSISGGTTDTQYF.

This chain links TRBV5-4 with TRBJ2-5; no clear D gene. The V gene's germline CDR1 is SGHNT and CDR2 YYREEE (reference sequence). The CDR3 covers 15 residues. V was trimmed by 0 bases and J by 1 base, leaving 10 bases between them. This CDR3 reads CASSLGTTLQETQYF. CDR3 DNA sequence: TGTGCCAGCAGCTTGGGTACTACCCTCCAAGAGACCCAGTACTTC.

CDR3 bases: TGTGCCTCCGGGGGCGGCTATGGCTACACCTTC. Residues: CASGGGYGYTF. This sequence joins TRBV7-3 and TRBJ1-2; D possibly corresponds to TRBD1 (6 bases). V shed 11 bases and J shed 4 bases, with 11 bases lying between them. The V gene's germline CDR1 is SGHTA and CDR2 FQGTGA. The CDR3 sequence is 11 residues long.

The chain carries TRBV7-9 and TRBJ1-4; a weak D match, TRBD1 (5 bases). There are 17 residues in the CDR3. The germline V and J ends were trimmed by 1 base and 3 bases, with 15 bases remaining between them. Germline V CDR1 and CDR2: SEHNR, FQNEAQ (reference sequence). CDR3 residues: CASSLGRGRGANEKLFF. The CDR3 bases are TGTGCCAGCAGCTTAGGCCGGGGCCGAGGGGCTAATGAAAAACTGTTTTTT.

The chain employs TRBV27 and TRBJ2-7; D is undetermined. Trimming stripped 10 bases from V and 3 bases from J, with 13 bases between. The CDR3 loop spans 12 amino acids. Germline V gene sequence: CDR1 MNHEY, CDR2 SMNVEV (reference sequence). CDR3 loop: CANPPPGYEQYF. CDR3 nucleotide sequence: TGTGCCAATCCGCCCCCGGGCTACGAGCAGTACTTC.

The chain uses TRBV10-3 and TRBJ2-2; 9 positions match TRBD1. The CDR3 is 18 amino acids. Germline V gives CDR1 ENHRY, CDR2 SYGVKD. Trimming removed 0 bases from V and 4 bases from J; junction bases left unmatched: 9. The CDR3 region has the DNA TGTGCCATCAGTGAGTCGTTGGGACAGGGATTGAGCACCGGGGAGCTGTTTTTT. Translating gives CAISESLGQGLSTGELFF.

CDR3 loop: CASSLERRTNEQYF. The CDR3 bases are TGTGCCAGCAGCTTAGAGCGCAGGACCAACGAGCAGTACTTC. V is TRBV7-9 and J is TRBJ2-5; D call uncertain. The DNA end lines up better with TRBJ2-7; the J call may be wrong. The CDR3 loop spans 14 amino acids. Germline CDR1 is SEHNR and CDR2 is FQNEAQ (reference sequence).

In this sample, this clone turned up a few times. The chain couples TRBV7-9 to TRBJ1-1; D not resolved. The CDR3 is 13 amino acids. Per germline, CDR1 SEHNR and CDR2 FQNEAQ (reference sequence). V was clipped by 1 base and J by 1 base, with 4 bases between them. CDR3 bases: TGTGCCAGCAGCTTAGAGTCGAACACTGAAGCTTTCTTT. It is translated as CASSLESNTEAFF. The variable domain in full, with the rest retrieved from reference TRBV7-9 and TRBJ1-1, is DTGVSQNPRHKITKRGQNVTFRCDPISEHNRLYWYRQTLGQGPEFLTYFQNEAQLEKSRLLSDRFSAERPKGSFSTLEIQRTEQGDSAMYLCASSLESNTEAFFGQGTRLTVV.

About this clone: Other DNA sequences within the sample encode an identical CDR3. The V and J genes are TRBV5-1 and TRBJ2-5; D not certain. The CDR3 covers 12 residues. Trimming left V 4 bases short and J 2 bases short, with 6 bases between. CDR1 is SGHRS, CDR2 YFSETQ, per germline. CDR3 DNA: TGCGCCAGCAGCCGCTCGCAAGAGACCCAGTACTTC. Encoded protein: CASSRSQETQYF.

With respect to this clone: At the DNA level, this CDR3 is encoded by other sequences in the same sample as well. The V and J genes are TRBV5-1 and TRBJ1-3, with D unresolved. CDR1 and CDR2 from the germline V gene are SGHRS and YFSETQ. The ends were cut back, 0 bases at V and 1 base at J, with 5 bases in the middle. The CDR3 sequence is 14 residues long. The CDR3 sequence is CASSLEGSGNTIYF. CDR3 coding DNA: TGCGCCAGCAGCTTGGAAGGTTCTGGAAACACCATATATTTT.

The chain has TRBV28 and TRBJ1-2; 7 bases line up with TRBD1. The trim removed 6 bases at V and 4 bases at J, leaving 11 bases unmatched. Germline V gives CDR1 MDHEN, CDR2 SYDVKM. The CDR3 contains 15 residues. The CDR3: CASRPFRDSGYGYTF. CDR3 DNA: TGTGCCAGCAGGCCTTTTCGGGACAGTGGCTATGGCTACACCTTC.

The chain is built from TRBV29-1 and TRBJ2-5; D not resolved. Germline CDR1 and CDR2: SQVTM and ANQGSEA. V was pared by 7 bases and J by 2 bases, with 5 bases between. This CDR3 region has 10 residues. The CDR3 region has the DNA TGCAGCGGTGGACAAGAGACCCAGTACTTC. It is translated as CSGGQETQYF.

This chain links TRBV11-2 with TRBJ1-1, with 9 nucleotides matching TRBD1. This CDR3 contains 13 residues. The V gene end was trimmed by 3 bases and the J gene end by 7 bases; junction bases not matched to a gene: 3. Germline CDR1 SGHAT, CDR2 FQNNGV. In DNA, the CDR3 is TGTGCCAGCAGCTTCACAGGGGGCTATGAAGCTTTCTTT. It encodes CASSFTGGYEAFF.